This entry lists 7 T cell receptor beta chains sequenced from one sample in a study of T cells in Graves' hyperthyroidism and ophthalmopathy. TCR beta CDR3 regions were amplified from RNA. The study used the HTBI primer set for a first-round RT-PCR of the TCR CDR3. TCRdb processed the multiplex PCR reads anew with MiXCR; each CDR3 protein has one entry. Among approximately 150,000 distinct CDR3 sequences, around 8.9% were seen once, and the ten largest hold roughly a fifth. Input material: blood. The source is a woman between 18 and 30 years old with Graves' hyperthyroidism that later progressed to Graves' ophthalmopathy.

This clonotype has a count of ten or more. The chain recombines TRBV6-1 with TRBJ2-3; D gene unclear. Trimming took 6 bases from V and 3 from J, leaving 10 bases between them. Germline CDR1 reads MNHNS; CDR2 reads SASEGT. The CDR3 has 13 residues. Here the CDR3 reads CASRPLETDTQYF. For the CDR3, the DNA is TGTGCCAGCAGGCCCCTAGAGACAGATACGCAGTATTTT.

This clonotype was counted at least ten times. Here the CDR3 DNA reads TGTGCCAGCGGGAACTCCTACGAGCAGTACTTC. This encodes CASGNSYEQYF. V and J are TRBV12-3 or TRBV12-4 and TRBJ2-7; D uncertain. V was pared by 8 bases and J by 0 bases, with 5 bases between. CDR3 length equals 11 residues.

This clonotype has ten or more counts. This chain connects TRBV29-1 to TRBJ2-7; D not certain. Per the germline V gene, CDR1 is SQVTM and CDR2 is ANQGSEA. The CDR3 is 12 residues long. V lost 4 bases and J lost 1, with 8 bases in between. CDR3 region: CSVGGTSYEQYF. The DNA for the CDR3 is TGCAGCGTTGGTGGCACGTCCTACGAGCAGTACTTC.

There are a few counts of this clonotype. CDR3 in amino acids: CASTSGGETYEQYF. CDR3 nucleotides: TGTGCCAGCACTTCCGGGGGGGAGACCTACGAGCAGTACTTC. The chain links TRBV2 to TRBJ2-7, with TRBD2 matching over 8 bases. J was trimmed by 2 bases and V by 7 bases; bases with no gene match: 7. Germline lookup yields CDR1 SNHLY and CDR2 FYNNEI. The CDR3 loop spans 14 amino acids.

This clonotype was detected many times. The V call is TRBV27, the J call TRBJ2-7; the match to TRBD2 covers 12 bases. Germline CDR1 and CDR2: MNHEY and SMNVEV (reference sequence). This CDR3 is built from 15 residues. V was pared by 5 bases and J by 3 bases, with 5 bases of the junction left unmatched. The CDR3 protein is CASSPRLAGDYEQYF. CDR3 sequence (DNA): TGTGCCAGCAGTCCAAGACTAGCGGGGGACTACGAGCAGTACTTC.

The rearrangement joins TRBV19 to TRBJ1-4; D is uncertain. There are 13 residues in the CDR3. Germline V lookup: CDR1 LNHDA, CDR2 SQIVND (reference sequence). Trimming removed 6 bases from V and 10 bases from J, with 15 bases in between. In DNA, the CDR3 is TGTGCCAGTAGCCTACGTCAAGTTGGAAAACTGTTTTTT. Encoded protein: CASSLRQVGKLFF.

This clonotype occurred many times. V usage is TRBV5-1 and J usage is TRBJ2-2; D perhaps matches TRBD1 (5 bases). The CDR3 is 15 amino acids. The ends were cut back, 6 bases at V and 0 bases at J, with 12 bases in the middle. CDR1 and CDR2 (germline): SGHRS, YFSETQ. CDR3 coding DNA: TGCGCCAGCACACAACAGGTTGCGAACACCGGGGAGCTGTTTTTT. Its translation is CASTQQVANTGELFF.